This paragraph reports one T cell receptor beta chain. CDR1 is SGHRS, CDR2 YFSETQ, per germline. CDR3 length equals 11 residues. V shed 5 bases and J shed 8 bases, with 8 bases lying between them. The data are from a study of CD8 T cells in Susac syndrome. Random hexamers were used to reverse transcribe 0.5 to 1 ug of RNA. From the immunoSEQ multiplex PCR reads, TCRdb called clonotypes with MiXCR, one entry per CDR3 protein. In the table there are about 130,000 distinct CDR3 sequences, around 95% of which are singletons. Bulk CD8+ and CD4+ cells came from magnetic negative isolation; CD8+ TEMRA by FACS.

The source material was CD8+ T cells from PBMCs. This TCR was sampled from a human donor with Susac syndrome. The chain couples TRBV5-1 to TRBJ2-1; D is perhaps TRBD1 (6 bases). This CDR3 is CASRGADEQFF. The DNA for the CDR3 is TGCGCCAGCAGGGGGGCGGATGAGCAGTTCTTC.